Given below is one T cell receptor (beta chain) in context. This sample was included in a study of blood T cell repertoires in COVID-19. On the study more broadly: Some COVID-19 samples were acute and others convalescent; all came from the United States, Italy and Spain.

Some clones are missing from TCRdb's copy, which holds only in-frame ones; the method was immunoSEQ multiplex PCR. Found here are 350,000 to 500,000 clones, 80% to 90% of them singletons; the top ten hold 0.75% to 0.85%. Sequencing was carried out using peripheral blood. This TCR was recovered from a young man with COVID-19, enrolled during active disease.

CDR3 loop: CASSEVSGYSGELFF. CDR3 DNA: TGTGCCAGCAGTGAAGTTTCGGGGTATAGCGGGGAGCTGTTTTTT. The chain links TRBV2 to TRBJ2-2; D is possibly TRBD2 (5 bases). CDR1 SNHLY and CDR2 FYNNEI come from the germline V gene. V lost 1 base and J lost 7, with 13 bases in between. The CDR3 loop spans 15 amino acids.